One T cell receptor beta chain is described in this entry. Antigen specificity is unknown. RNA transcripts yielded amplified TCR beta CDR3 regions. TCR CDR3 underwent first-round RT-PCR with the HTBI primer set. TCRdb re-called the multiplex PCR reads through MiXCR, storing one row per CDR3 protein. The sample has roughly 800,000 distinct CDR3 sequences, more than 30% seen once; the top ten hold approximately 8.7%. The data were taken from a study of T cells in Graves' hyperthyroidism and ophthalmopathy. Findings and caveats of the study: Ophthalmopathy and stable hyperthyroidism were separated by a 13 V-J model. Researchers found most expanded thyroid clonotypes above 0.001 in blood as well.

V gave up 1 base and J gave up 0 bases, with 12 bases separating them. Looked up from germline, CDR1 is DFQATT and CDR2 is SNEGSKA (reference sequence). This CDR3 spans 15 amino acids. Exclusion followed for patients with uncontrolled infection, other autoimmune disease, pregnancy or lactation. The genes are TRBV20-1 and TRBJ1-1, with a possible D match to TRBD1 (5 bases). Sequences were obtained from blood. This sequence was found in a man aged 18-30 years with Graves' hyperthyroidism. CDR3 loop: CSARAYGTVNTEAFF. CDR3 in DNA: TGCAGTGCTAGAGCCTACGGGACGGTGAACACTGAAGCTTTCTTT.